The clone carrying this T cell receptor (beta chain) was observed once. The data were taken from a study of T cell responses to AZD1222 COVID-19 vaccine. Produced via immunoSEQ multiplex PCR; TCRdb's table is partial and in-frame only. The table lists 75,000 to 100,000 clones, approximately 86% of them singletons. The CDR3 is 15 amino acids. Germline V gives CDR1 SGHVS, CDR2 FQNEAQ. Trimming took 4 bases from V and 0 from J, leaving 12 bases between them. The chain joins TRBV7-8 to TRBJ1-1; the D is unclear. This clonotype originated in an adult in good health. Here the sequenced sample was peripheral blood, taken on day 0 of AZD1222 vaccination. CDR3 sequence reads: CASSSNGRLNTEAFF. CDR3 nucleotide sequence: TGTGCCAGCAGCTCCAACGGACGGCTGAACACTGAAGCTTTCTTT.